This TCR beta chain is drawn from a study of T cells after yellow fever vaccination (dated by TCRdb to the late 2010s). The study in broad terms: Libraries from fractions with low cell numbers were prepared with the SMART-Seq v4 Ultra Low Input RNA kit. Blood was collected at multiple timepoints before and after primary and secondary immunization, and bulk PBMC replicates and cell subsets were isolated. Two healthy male donors made up the cohort, one aged 18 to 30 years and the other aged 30 to 40 years. Bulk TCR alpha and beta repertoires were sequenced longitudinally to track T-cell clones before and after primary and booster YFV17D yellow fever vaccination. General findings and caveats noted by the study authors: Only two donors were included in the study, so the extent to which the findings can be generalized is limited. Most clones expanded after primary vaccination (around 96% of CD4 and 70% to 90% of CD8) were re-detected after the booster, suggesting that broad memory maintenance occurred. The secondary T-cell response was found to be weaker but faster than the primary response, with a peak reached on day 5 rather than on day 15. Computational filtering was needed because FACS-sorted repertoires could contain abundant contaminating clonotypes from the bulk population. A small share of clonotypes was detected in both CD4 and CD8 compartments, with the overlap likely arising from convergent recombination.

From cysteine to phenylalanine, the CDR3 is 15 amino acids long. Here the CDR3 DNA is all that survives: 45 bases in frame from base 1. V loses 3 bases at its end and J loses 5 bases; junction bases beyond the gene matches: 4. Sequences ENHRY (CDR1) and SYGVKD (CDR2) are obtained from the germline V gene. The treatment or condition label, as the study defines it: live attenuated yellow fever vaccine strain. Two biological replicates of bulk PBMCs were collected at each blood-draw timepoint. PBMCs were isolated from peripheral blood using a standard Ficoll-Paque protocol. TriZol was used to extract RNA from bulk PBMCs, CD4 and CD8 fractions, and dextramer-positive and dextramer-negative fractions. Synthesis of TCR cDNA relied on 5'RACE template switching, a step that introduced a universal primer site along with unique molecular identifiers. Priming for cDNA synthesis came from both the TCR alpha and TCR beta constant segments. Library amplification used two PCR steps, and the second PCR step added sample barcodes and sequencing adapters. Sequencing of libraries was done on Illumina HiSeq 2500 (2x100 bp) or NovaSeq (2x150 bp). Per the authors' processing: MIGEC was used to demultiplex reads and collapse the reads into UMI consensus sequences, and MiXCR was used for V(D)J alignment. Clonotypes responding to the vaccine were identified with edgeR on replicate PBMC samples, with the criteria of FDR below 0.01 and a log2 fold change above 5 up to day 15. Bulk clonotypes were assigned CD4 or CD8 identity according to which sequenced CD4 or CD8 repertoire held them at higher abundance. The raw public data were reprocessed by TCRdb itself: fastp quality trimming at Q25, MiXCR clonotype calling, in-frame beta chains only. One record per CDR3 amino acid sequence lists the most common genes and DNA. The V and J calls follow TCRdb's processing rather than the paper's. A total of 620,000 or so distinct CDR3 sequences appear in this sample, 9% to 15% of them only once. Together, the top ten hold about 15% of the sample.

Worth noting for this clonotype: The target of this receptor is not known. Per-base qualities were not stored, and no clone one base away is much larger.

In this chain, TRBV10-3 is recombined with TRBJ2-3; TRBD2 aligns with 11 central bases. The starting material was PBMCs, obtained on the day of the yellow fever booster vaccination. The sequence came from a man younger than 40 who received the YFV17D yellow fever vaccine. In nucleotides, the sequence is TGTGCCATCAGTGATCTAGCGGGAGGTTTAGATACGCAGTATTTT. Translated, this is CAISDLAGGLDTQYF.